This entry features one TCR beta chain sequence. Its antigen is still unknown. There are no base qualities to consult, and no much larger clone falls within one base. Collaborating institutions collected whole blood in K2EDTA tubes following their own protocols. For TCRbeta analysis, collaborators shipped samples in one of three forms: frozen whole blood, isolated PBMCs, or DNA extracted from either of those sample types. The data belong to a study of blood T cell repertoires in COVID-19 (dated by TCRdb to 2020 to 2021). Regarding the research as a whole: Samples from collaborators originated in the United States, Italy and Spain and spanned both the acute and convalescent phases of COVID-19. The sample metadata nearly always contained a de-identified subject ID, COVID-19 status, age in years and sex. The prospective study material was composed of cDNA or gDNA derived from T cells, B-cell-depleted T cells, or PBMCs. The repertoires were released in a freely available public database intended as a resource for research on the immune response to SARS-CoV-2. Where available, HLA class I and class II types were obtained from metadata supplied by the sample provider rather than from assay-based typing. Subjects who had been exposed to COVID-19, were actively infected with it, or had recovered from it provided the deeply sampled blood TCRbeta repertoires that made up the dataset. Samples were obtained from the ongoing ImmuneRACE study (first 160 participants) and from some 1,200 subjects provided by 6 global collaborators. Beyond this particular receptor, the publication reports: The amount of clinical and demographic metadata varied by source and participant and was provided uncurated.

The CDR3 covers 14 residues, taking in both the cysteine and the phenylalanine. Of all the DNA, just the CDR3 is kept, 42 bases in frame from base 1. Based on the germline V gene, the CDR1 and CDR2 sequences are KGHSH and LQKENI. Trimming removed 8 bases from V and 0 bases from J, leaving 13 bases between the germline ends. The immunoSEQ Assay, a bias-controlled multiplex PCR, was used to amplify TCRbeta CDR3 regions from genomic DNA. Turning to the authors' computational methods: Within the assay, amplification of reference gene primers was used to estimate how many nucleated cells each sample contained. Sequence reads were collapsed and filtered to measure the absolute abundance of every unique TCRbeta CDR3 rearrangement. Productive Simpson clonality was computed per sample as the square root of Simpson's diversity index over productive rearrangements. This is the immuneACCESS table as TCRdb keeps it, with only in-frame sequences that have V and J called. A part of the clones is gone; compared with another copy, unresolved V genes explain less than half, and the rest is unexplained. The DNA was the basis for D and trimming; V, J and clone size are from that table. This sample has about 290,000 clones in its table, and around 89% of those were observed once. Approximately 4.3% of the sample is taken by the ten largest.

The chain employs TRBV18 and TRBJ1-1; a weak D assignment points to TRBD1 (6 bases agree). The sequence came from a man between 35 and 55 years old with acute or convalescent COVID-19. Sample: peripheral blood. The CDR3 is CASRLGAMNTEAFF. The DNA is as follows: TGTGCCAGCCGTCTGGGGGCCATGAACACTGAAGCTTTCTTT.